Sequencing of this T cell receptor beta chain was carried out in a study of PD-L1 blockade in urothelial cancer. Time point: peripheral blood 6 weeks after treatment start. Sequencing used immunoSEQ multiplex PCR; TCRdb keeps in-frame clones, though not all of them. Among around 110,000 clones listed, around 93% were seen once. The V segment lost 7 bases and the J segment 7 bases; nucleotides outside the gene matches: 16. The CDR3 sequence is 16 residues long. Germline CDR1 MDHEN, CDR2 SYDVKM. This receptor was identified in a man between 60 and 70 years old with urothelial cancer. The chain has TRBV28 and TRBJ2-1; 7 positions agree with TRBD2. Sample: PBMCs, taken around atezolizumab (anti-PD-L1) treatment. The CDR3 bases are TGTGCCAGCAATTCCGAGGGGACTATAGGTAGGAATGAGCAGTTCTTC. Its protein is CASNSEGTIGRNEQFF.